This T cell receptor beta chain derives from a study of cytomegalovirus exposure and HLA in healthy donors. Study results and limitations: Presence/absence analyses supposed approximately even sequencing depth among donors. In a later analysis, productive TCRs from donors in an Asian-associated ancestry cluster reportedly carried fewer N-insertions than the cohort mean. A later analysis, which compared TCR beta chains of equal frequency, found the HLA-associated ones more clonally expanded.

Note on this clone: Its antigen is undetermined.

Germline CDR1 is SGHRS and CDR2 is YFSETQ. The J segment lost 4 bases and the V segment lost 4 bases, leaving 10 bases of the junction unmatched. This CDR3 spans 16 amino acids. 60 Vbeta and 13 Jbeta primers were used in PCR. The assay was immunoSEQ multiplex PCR, and TCRdb's table has in-frame clones only and misses some. This table holds more than 95,000 clones. Healthy bone marrow donors made up the donors. The rearrangement links TRBV5-1 to TRBJ1-1; TRBD1 matches at 10 bases. The clonotype originates from a man between 18 and 35 years old in good health and CMV-seronegative. The material sequenced was PBMCs. Written as DNA, the CDR3 is TGCGCCAGCAGCCTACGGACAGGGGGAGGTAGCACTGAAGCTTTCTTT. Translated: CASSLRTGGGSTEAFF.